The 21 T cell receptor beta chains below all came from one sample that was sequenced in a study of cytomegalovirus exposure and HLA in healthy donors (dated by TCRdb to about 2017). Library preparation used the immunoSEQ multiplex PCR assay. A mixture of 60 forward primers for TCR Vbeta segments and 13 reverse primers for TCR Jbeta segments was used in the multiplex PCR. TCRdb mirrors the immuneACCESS table, restricted to in-frame sequences. Some clones are absent from its copies; in checked studies, under half trace to an unresolved V gene, and the reason for the others is unknown. For this sample there are about 98,000 clones; 60% to 75% appear just once. Of the sample, 1.2% falls within the top ten clones. The sequenced material came from PBMCs. The receptors were gathered from a female donor in good health and CMV-seronegative.

The genes are TRBV7-9 and TRBJ1-1; weak D call: TRBD1 (5 bases). Trimming left V 5 bases short and J 0 bases short, with 13 bases between. Germline CDR1 is SEHNR and CDR2 is FQNEAQ (reference sequence). This CDR3 contains 15 residues. In DNA, the CDR3 is TGTGCCAGCAGCCATCTTACGGGGGTGAACACTGAAGCTTTCTTT. Translated: CASSHLTGVNTEAFF.

This chain joins TRBV6-5 and TRBJ2-7; TRBD1 aligns across 10 bases. Losses at the gene ends were 6 bases for V and 1 base for J; bases not matched to a gene: 6. The CDR3 covers 15 residues. Germline V gives CDR1 MNHEY, CDR2 SVGAGI. CDR3 sequence (DNA): TGTGCCAGCAGCAGGGGACAGGGGACTTCCTACGAGCAGTACTTC. Its protein is CASSRGQGTSYEQYF.

In DNA, the CDR3 is TGTGCCAGCAGCCGAGTGGTAGGGGGCGCCTACACCTTC. Its protein is CASSRVVGGAYTF. The chain employs TRBV7-8 and TRBJ1-2; 7 bases are shared with TRBD1. The germline V gene has CDR1 SGHVS and CDR2 FQNEAQ. The CDR3 totals 13 residues. Trimming took 5 bases from V and 10 from J; bases not matched to a gene: 10.

This rearrangement joins TRBV19 to TRBJ2-1; TRBD1 matches 8 bases. This CDR3 is built from 16 residues. Trimming took 1 base from V and 0 from J; bases not matched to a gene: 2. Germline lookup yields CDR1 LNHDA and CDR2 SQIVND (reference sequence). The CDR3 spells CASSIAGGPSYNEQFF. Written as DNA, the CDR3 is TGTGCCAGTAGTATAGCAGGGGGCCCCTCCTACAATGAGCAGTTCTTC.

V gene TRBV30 combines with J gene TRBJ1-5, with a tentative D call TRBD1 (6 bases). CDR3 size: 16 residues. Germline V lookup: CDR1 GTSNPN, CDR2 SVGIG (reference sequence). Trimming removed 0 bases from V and 3 bases from J, with 15 bases in between. CDR3 DNA sequence: TGTGCCTGGAGTGTATTCGGGGGGCAACCCAATCAGCCCCAGCATTTT. Translating gives CAWSVFGGQPNQPQHF.

J is TRBJ1-2 and V is TRBV6-5, with TRBD1 matching over 9 bases. CDR3 size: 12 residues. CDR1 is MNHEY, CDR2 SVGAGI, per germline. Trimming removed 8 bases from V and 3 bases from J; junction bases left unmatched: 1. DNA of the CDR3: TGTGCCAGCGGGGACAGGGACTATGGCTACACCTTC. Protein sequence: CASGDRDYGYTF.

This chain joins TRBV19 and TRBJ2-7; tentative D call: TRBD2 (6 bases). V gave up 3 bases and J gave up 6 bases, with 9 bases separating them. The CDR3 consists of 12 residues. In germline, CDR1 is LNHDA, CDR2 SQIVND (reference sequence). The CDR3 is CASSMGLGEQYF. The CDR3 bases are TGTGCCAGTAGTATGGGACTGGGCGAGCAGTACTTC.

Here the CDR3 DNA reads TGTGCCAGCAGCTTAAACGCGGGCCCGAACACCGGGGAGCTGTTTTTT. This codes for CASSLNAGPNTGELFF. This rearrangement joins TRBV7-3 to TRBJ2-2, with D possibly being TRBD2 (5 bases). This CDR3 has 16 amino acids. Germline assignment: CDR1 SGHTA and CDR2 FQGTGA. Deletions cut 1 base from V and 0 bases from J, with 9 bases between.

Concerning this clone: Other nucleotide sequences in the sample specify the same CDR3. The gene calls are TRBV10-3 and TRBJ1-6; weak D call: TRBD1 (6 bases). Germline V gene lookup returns CDR1 ENHRY and CDR2 SYGVKD. This CDR3 comprises 16 residues. Deletions cut 4 bases from V and 2 bases from J, with 12 bases between. CDR3 in amino acids: CAISANRDTYNSPLHF. CDR3 nucleotides: TGTGCCATCAGTGCGAACCGGGACACCTATAATTCACCCCTCCACTTT.

This chain uses TRBV6-5 with TRBJ2-7; 7 bases map to TRBD2. This CDR3 is 14 amino acids long. The germline CDR1 and CDR2 sequences are MNHEY and SVGAGI. With V trimmed by 4 bases and J by 2 bases, 5 bases remained unmatched. CDR3 DNA sequence: TGTGCCAGCAGTTCGACTAGCCCAACCTACGAGCAGTACTTC. Translation: CASSSTSPTYEQYF.

Points on this clone: Different DNA sequences within this sample yield the same CDR3. The chain is built from TRBV6-5 and TRBJ2-7; the match to TRBD1 covers 11 bases. The germline CDR1 and CDR2 sequences are MNHEY and SVGAGI. V trimming: 0 bases; J trimming: 3 bases; junction bases outside the gene matches: 4. The length of the CDR3 is 16 residues. CDR3 in DNA: TGTGCCAGCAGTTACTCTAGCGGGACAGGGGGCTACGAGCAGTACTTC. Its translation is CASSYSSGTGGYEQYF.

A few counts support this clone. This chain uses TRBV7-6 with TRBJ2-7, with a possible D match to TRBD1 (7 bases). Per the germline V gene, CDR1 is SGHVS and CDR2 is FNYEAQ. The CDR3 is 16 amino acids. V was pared by 2 bases and J by 4 bases, with 18 bases between. Here the CDR3 reads CASSLRDSEGRYEQYF. The DNA for the CDR3 is TGTGCCAGCAGCTTAAGGGACAGCGAGGGGAGGTACGAGCAGTACTTC.

The V gene is TRBV15, the J gene TRBJ2-7; 7 positions match TRBD1. Trimming removed 4 bases from V and 6 bases from J; junction bases left unmatched: 15. CDR1 LNHNV and CDR2 YYDKDF come from the germline V gene (reference sequence). The CDR3 consists of 16 residues. Written as DNA, the CDR3 is TGTGCCACCAGCACACAGGGGAGAACGATCTCTTGCGAGCAGTACTTC. Translation gives CATSTQGRTISCEQYF.

The V gene is TRBV6-4, the J gene TRBJ2-3, with 10 bases aligning to TRBD2. The germline V gene has CDR1 MRHNA and CDR2 SNTAGT. Trimming took 3 bases from V and 2 from J; bases not matched to a gene: 5. The CDR3 runs 16 residues. Written as DNA, the CDR3 is TGTGCCAGCAGTGAAAGCAGCGGGAGGGTCACAGATACGCAGTATTTT. Translation: CASSESSGRVTDTQYF.

This rearrangement joins TRBV30 to TRBJ1-2; D unclear. This CDR3 spans 16 amino acids. Germline loops: CDR1 GTSNPN, CDR2 SVGIG (reference sequence). Trimming removed 4 bases from V and 2 bases from J, with 20 bases in between. This CDR3 reads CAWKKKQASGNYGYTF. CDR3 nucleotides: TGTGCCTGGAAAAAAAAGCAGGCGAGTGGAAACTATGGCTACACCTTC.

The chain couples TRBV5-4 to TRBJ1-1, with D maybe TRBD1 (5 bases). Trimming removed 3 bases from V and 4 bases from J, with 13 bases in between. The CDR3 runs 14 residues. CDR1 SGHNT and CDR2 YYREEE come from the germline V gene (reference sequence). CDR3 nucleotide sequence: TGTGCCAGCAGCTCCCGGGAGGGGATCACTGAAGCTTTCTTT. Its translation: CASSSREGITEAFF.

This chain joins TRBV11-3 and TRBJ2-7; D is unresolved. Germline CDR1 is SGHNT and CDR2 is YENEEA. V was trimmed by 1 base and J by 4 bases, leaving 8 bases between them. This CDR3 is built from 13 residues. The CDR3 sequence: CASSLGPRYEQYF. CDR3 bases: TGTGCCAGCAGCTTAGGCCCCAGATACGAGCAGTACTTC.

The V call is TRBV9, the J call TRBJ2-3; D gene unclear. Germline assignment: CDR1 SGDLS and CDR2 YYNGEE. The CDR3 is 11 residues long. Trimming cost V 3 bases and J 4 bases, with 3 bases left between them. For the CDR3, the DNA is TGTGCCAGCAGCGGGCCAGATACGCAGTATTTT. Its translation: CASSGPDTQYF.

The V call is TRBV27, the J call TRBJ2-1; possible D gene TRBD1, 6 bases. V dropped 2 bases and J dropped 1 base, with 9 bases sitting between them. Germline-derived CDR1 and CDR2 are MNHEY and SMNVEV (reference sequence). This CDR3 has 15 amino acids. The CDR3 loop is CASSLGRGSYNEQFF. CDR3 in DNA: TGTGCCAGCAGTTTAGGCAGGGGATCCTACAATGAGCAGTTCTTC.

This CDR3 reads CASRPRPERVTDTQYF. The CDR3 nucleotides read TGTGCCAGCAGACCCCGGCCGGAGCGGGTCACAGATACGCAGTATTTT. The chain carries TRBV28 and TRBJ2-3; tentative D call: TRBD2 (6 bases). The V and J ends lost 6 bases and 2 bases respectively, with 18 bases between them. The CDR3 sequence is 16 residues long. From germline, CDR1 is MDHEN and CDR2 SYDVKM.

Only a few counts were recorded for this clone. The chain has TRBV5-6 and TRBJ1-2, with D unresolved. CDR3 length: 13 residues. With 0 bases removed from V and 2 bases from J, the gap between germline ends came to 5 bases. CDR1 and CDR2 from the germline V gene are SGHDT and YYEEEE. The CDR3 sequence is CASSLGQNYGYTF. CDR3 DNA sequence: TGTGCCAGCAGCTTGGGGCAGAACTATGGCTACACCTTC.